Given below is one TCR beta chain in context. Its antigen remains unidentified. The beta constant-region primer was an equimolar mix of two oligonucleotides covering TRBC1 and TRBC2. Ligation attached a single-stranded oligonucleotide with a 12-nucleotide UMI and the SP2 primer to the cDNA 3' end. TCRdb processed the UMI-ligation and nested PCR reads anew with MiXCR; each CDR3 protein has one entry. The profile shows 23,000 or so distinct CDR3 sequences, approximately 11% of them singletons. This specimen comes from a study of naive and memory T cell subsets. Study-level points and caveats: In CD4 and CD8 cells, diversity dropped from naive through EMRA.

The CDR3 is 15 amino acids. V was clipped by 1 base and J by 5 bases, with 14 bases between them. In germline, CDR1 is SGHTA, CDR2 FQGTGA. Cells stained for CD3, CD4, CD8, CD45RA, CD27 and viability were sorted into four CD45RA/CD27 subsets. The TCR sequence derives from a human donor in good health. Specimen: central memory CD8+ T cells from blood. This chain uses TRBV7-3 with TRBJ2-5, with a possible D match to TRBD1 (6 bases). Here the CDR3 reads CASSLRGYRAETQYF. As DNA, the CDR3 is TGTGCCAGCAGCTTAAGGGGGTACAGGGCCGAGACCCAGTACTTC. The full variable domain, its missing parts supplied by reference TRBV7-3 and TRBJ2-5, is GAGVSQTPSNKVTEKGKYVELRCDPISGHTALYWYRQSLGQGPEFLIYFQGTGAADDSGLPNDRFFAVRPEGSVSTLKIQRTERGDSAVYLCASSLRGYRAETQYFGPGTRLLVL.